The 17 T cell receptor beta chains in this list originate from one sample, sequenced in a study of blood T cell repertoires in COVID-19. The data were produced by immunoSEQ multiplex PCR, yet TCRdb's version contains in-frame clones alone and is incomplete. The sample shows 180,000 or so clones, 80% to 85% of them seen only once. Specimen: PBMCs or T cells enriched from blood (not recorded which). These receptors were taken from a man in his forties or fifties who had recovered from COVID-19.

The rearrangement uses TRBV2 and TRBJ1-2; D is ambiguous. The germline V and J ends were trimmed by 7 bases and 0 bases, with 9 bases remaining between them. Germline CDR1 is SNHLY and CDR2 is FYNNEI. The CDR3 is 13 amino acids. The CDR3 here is CASKPSTNYGYTF. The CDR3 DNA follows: TGTGCCAGCAAACCGAGTACTAACTATGGCTACACCTTC.

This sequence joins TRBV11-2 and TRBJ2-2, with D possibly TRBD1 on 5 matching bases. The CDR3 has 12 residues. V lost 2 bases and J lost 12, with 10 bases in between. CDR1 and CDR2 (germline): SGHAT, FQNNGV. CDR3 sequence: CASSLTRVKLFF. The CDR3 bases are TGTGCCAGCAGCTTAACCAGGGTGAAGCTGTTTTTT.

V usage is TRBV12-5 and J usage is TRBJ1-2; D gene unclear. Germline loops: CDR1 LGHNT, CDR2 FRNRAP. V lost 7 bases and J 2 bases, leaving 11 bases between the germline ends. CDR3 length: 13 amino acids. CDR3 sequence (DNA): TGTGCTAGTGCCCCTGACAAGAACTATGGCTACACCTTC. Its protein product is CASAPDKNYGYTF.

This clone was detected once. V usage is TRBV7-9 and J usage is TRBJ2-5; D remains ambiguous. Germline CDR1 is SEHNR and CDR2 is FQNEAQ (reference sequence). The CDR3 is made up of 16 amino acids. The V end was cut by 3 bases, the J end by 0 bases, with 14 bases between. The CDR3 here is CASSFRDTWYQETQYF. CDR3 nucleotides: TGTGCCAGCAGCTTCCGTGACACCTGGTACCAAGAGACCCAGTACTTC.

This CDR3 reads CATSDLRWGQNTGELFF. The DNA of the CDR3 is TGTGCCACCAGTGATTTGCGGTGGGGACAAAACACCGGGGAGCTGTTTTTT. This rearrangement joins TRBV24-1 to TRBJ2-2; D perhaps matches TRBD1 (6 bases). The germline V gene encodes CDR1 KGHDR and CDR2 SFDVKD. The CDR3 loop spans 17 amino acids. V lost 0 bases, J lost 2 bases, and 12 bases lay in between.

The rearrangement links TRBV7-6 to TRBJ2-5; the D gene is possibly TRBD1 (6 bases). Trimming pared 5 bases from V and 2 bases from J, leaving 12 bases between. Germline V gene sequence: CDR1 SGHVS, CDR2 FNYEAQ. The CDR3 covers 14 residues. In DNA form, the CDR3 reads TGTGCCAGCAGCCTGGGACACAGTCAAGAGACCCAGTACTTC. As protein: CASSLGHSQETQYF.

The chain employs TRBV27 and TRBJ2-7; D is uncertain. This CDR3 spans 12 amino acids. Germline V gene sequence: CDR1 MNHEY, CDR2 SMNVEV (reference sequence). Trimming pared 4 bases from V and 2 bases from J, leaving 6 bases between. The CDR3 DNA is TGTGCCAGCAGTTCGCGGACCTACGAGCAGTACTTC. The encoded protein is CASSSRTYEQYF.

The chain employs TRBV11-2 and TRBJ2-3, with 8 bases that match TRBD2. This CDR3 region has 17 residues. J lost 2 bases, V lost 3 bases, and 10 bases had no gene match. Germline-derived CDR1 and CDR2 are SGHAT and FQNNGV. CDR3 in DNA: TGTGCCAGCAGCTTCCGGTCGTCGCGGGGGGACACAGATACGCAGTATTTT. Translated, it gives CASSFRSSRGDTDTQYF.

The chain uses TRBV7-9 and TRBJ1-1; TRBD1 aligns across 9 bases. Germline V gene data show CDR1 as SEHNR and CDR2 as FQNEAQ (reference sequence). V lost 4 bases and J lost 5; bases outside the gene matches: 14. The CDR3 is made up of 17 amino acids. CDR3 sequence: CASSSSPFGQGRTEAFF. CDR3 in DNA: TGTGCCAGCAGCTCTTCGCCCTTTGGACAGGGGAGGACTGAAGCTTTCTTT.

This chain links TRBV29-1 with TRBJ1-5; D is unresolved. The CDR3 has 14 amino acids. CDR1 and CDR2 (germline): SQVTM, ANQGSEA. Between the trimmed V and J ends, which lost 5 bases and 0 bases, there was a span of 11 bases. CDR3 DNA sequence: TGCAGCGTTTCAGCAGGTAATAGCAATCAGCCCCAGCATTTT. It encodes CSVSAGNSNQPQHF.

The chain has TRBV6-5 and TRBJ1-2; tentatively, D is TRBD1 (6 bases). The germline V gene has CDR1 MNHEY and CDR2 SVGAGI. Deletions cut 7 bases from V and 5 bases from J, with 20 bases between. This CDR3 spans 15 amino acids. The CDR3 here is CASTRGRGEGYGYTF. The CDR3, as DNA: TGTGCCAGCACGAGGGGCAGGGGAGAGGGTTATGGCTACACCTTC.

The CDR3 region has the DNA TGTGCCAGCAGCTGGGACAGAAGCACTAATGAAAAACTGTTTTTT. Its translation is CASSWDRSTNEKLFF. The rearrangement joins TRBV5-4 to TRBJ1-4; 7 nucleotides match TRBD1. Trimming removed 3 bases from V and 2 bases from J; junction bases left unmatched: 4. Per the germline V gene, CDR1 is SGHNT and CDR2 is YYREEE (reference sequence). This CDR3 is built from 15 residues.

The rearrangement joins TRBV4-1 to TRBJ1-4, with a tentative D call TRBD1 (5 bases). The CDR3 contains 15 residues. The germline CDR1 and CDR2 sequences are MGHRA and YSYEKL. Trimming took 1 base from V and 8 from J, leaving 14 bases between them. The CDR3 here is CASSQVAGPLEKLFF. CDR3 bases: TGCGCCAGCAGCCAAGTGGCAGGGCCTTTAGAAAAACTGTTTTTT.

In DNA form, the CDR3 reads TGTGCCAGCAGCCAAGATGTCGCGGGAGAGGAAAAACTGTTTTTT. Amino acids: CASSQDVAGEEKLFF. The genes are TRBV4-2 and TRBJ1-4, with no clear D. V lost 0 bases to trimming and J lost 8 bases, with 13 bases between them. Germline lookup yields CDR1 LGHNA and CDR2 YNFKEQ. CDR3 length: 15 amino acids.

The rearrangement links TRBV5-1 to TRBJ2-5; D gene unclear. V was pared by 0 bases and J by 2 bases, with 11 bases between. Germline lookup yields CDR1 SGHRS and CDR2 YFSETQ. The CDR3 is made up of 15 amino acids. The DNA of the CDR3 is TGCGCCAGCAGCTTGGCCGGAGTGGAACAAGAGACCCAGTACTTC. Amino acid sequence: CASSLAGVEQETQYF.

The CDR3 bases are TGTGCCAGCAGCGCCTTGGGGGGTACTGAAGCTTTCTTT. As protein: CASSALGGTEAFF. The chain carries TRBV9 and TRBJ1-1; tentatively, D is TRBD1 (5 bases). The CDR3 runs to 13 residues. V was shortened by 3 bases and J by 5 bases, with 11 bases between the two germline ends. The germline V gene encodes CDR1 SGDLS and CDR2 YYNGEE.

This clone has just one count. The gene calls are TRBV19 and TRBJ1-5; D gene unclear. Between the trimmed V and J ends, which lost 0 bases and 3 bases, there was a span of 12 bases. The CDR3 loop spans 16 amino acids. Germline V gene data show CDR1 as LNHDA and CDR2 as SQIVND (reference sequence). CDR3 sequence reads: CASSIDRGSANQPQHF. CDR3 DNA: TGTGCCAGTAGTATAGATCGAGGTTCCGCCAATCAGCCCCAGCATTTT.